These 23 T cell receptor beta chains share one sample of origin, sequenced in a study of OX40 agonist ivuxolimab in advanced cancers. Libraries were prepared by immunoSEQ multiplex PCR; TCRdb keeps only in-frame clonotypes and omits some of them. This sample has some 84,000 clones, with roughly nine tenths found just once. The source material was CD4+ or CD8+ T cells sorted from blood, sampled in a trial of the OX40 agonist ivuxolimab. Receptors were obtained from an adult with an advanced solid tumor such as melanoma, head and neck, liver or kidney cancer.

The genes are TRBV18 and TRBJ2-3; a possible D gene is TRBD2 (6 bases). Germline-derived CDR1 and CDR2 are KGHSH and LQKENI. This CDR3 region has 14 residues. Trimming pared 3 bases from V and 5 bases from J, leaving 12 bases between. CDR3 sequence reads: CASSPLAGRDTQYF. CDR3 bases: TGTGCCAGCTCACCCCTCGCCGGGAGAGATACGCAGTATTTT.

Of note for this clone: Within the sample, other DNA sequences also encode this same CDR3. The genes are TRBV30 and TRBJ2-3; D is undetermined. The germline V gene has CDR1 GTSNPN and CDR2 SVGIG (reference sequence). With 5 bases removed from V and 4 bases from J, the gap between germline ends came to 19 bases. This CDR3 spans 15 amino acids. The CDR3 loop is CAWAYSTVVADTQYF. CDR3 in DNA: TGTGCCTGGGCCTACTCTACGGTTGTGGCAGATACGCAGTATTTT.

A note on this clone: The junction shows a germline mismatch at one end, possibly a read error. The CDR3 is CASTGTSYEQYF. In DNA form, the CDR3 reads TGCGCATCAACCGGGACATCCTACGAGCAGTACTTC. The rearrangement joins TRBV28 to TRBJ2-7, with D maybe TRBD1 (6 bases). The CDR3 contains 12 residues. CDR1 is MDHEN and CDR2 is SYDVKM in the germline V gene.

The J gene is TRBJ1-1, the V gene TRBV28; D is unresolved. This CDR3 spans 11 amino acids. The germline V and J ends were trimmed by 8 bases and 4 bases, with 8 bases remaining between them. The germline gives CDR1 MDHEN, CDR2 SYDVKM. The CDR3 nucleotides read TGTGCCAGCCGAGGAGTCACTGAAGCTTTCTTT. It yields the protein CASRGVTEAFF.

The chain combines TRBV28 with TRBJ1-1; 9 bases align to TRBD1. With V trimmed by 5 bases and J by 3 bases, 13 bases remained unmatched. This CDR3 is 17 amino acids long. Germline V gene lookup returns CDR1 MDHEN and CDR2 SYDVKM. DNA of the CDR3: TGTGCCAGCAGTCAATACAGGGGGCTGAGTATGCACACTGAAGCTTTCTTT. This encodes CASSQYRGLSMHTEAFF.

This clone was observed a few times. The chain uses TRBV30 and TRBJ1-1; the D is unclear. The V and J ends lost 4 bases and 4 bases respectively, with 28 bases between them. The CDR3 covers 18 residues. The germline gives CDR1 GTSNPN, CDR2 SVGIG (reference sequence). The CDR3 DNA sequence: TGTGCCTGGAACCTCCCGGGAGGGTTGTTTAGGTTGGCCACTGAAGCTTTCTTT. Residues: CAWNLPGGLFRLATEAFF.

The DNA of the CDR3 is TGTGCCAGCAGCTGGTATGGCGAGCAGTACTTC. Translating gives CASSWYGEQYF. V and J are TRBV5-6 and TRBJ2-7; D not certain. The CDR3 is 11 residues long. CDR1 is SGHDT and CDR2 is YYEEEE in the germline V gene. V was shortened by 3 bases and J by 6 bases, with 7 bases between the two germline ends. Supplemented by reference TRBV5-6 and TRBJ2-7, the full variable domain reads DAGVTQSPTHLIKTRGQQVTLRCSPKSGHDTVSWYQQALGQGPQFIFQYYEEEERQRGNFPDRFSGHQFPNYSSELNVNALLLGDSALYLCASSWYGEQYFGPGTRLTVT.

The rearrangement links TRBV7-3 to TRBJ2-1; 9 bases agree with TRBD2. The CDR3 loop spans 16 amino acids. Germline CDR1 and CDR2: SGHTA and FQGTGA. The junction had 13 bases not matched to a gene; V was cut back by 5 bases and J by 8 bases. The CDR3 DNA sequence: TGTGCCAGCAGCCGGATTCAGGCTAGCGGGATGGATGAGCAGTTCTTC. It encodes CASSRIQASGMDEQFF. The full variable domain, rest sourced from reference TRBV7-3 and TRBJ2-1, is GAGVSQTPSNKVTEKGKYVELRCDPISGHTALYWYRQSLGQGPEFLIYFQGTGAADDSGLPNDRFFAVRPEGSVSTLKIQRTERGDSAVYLCASSRIQASGMDEQFFGPGTRLTVL.

This clone was detected once. The chain employs TRBV5-8 and TRBJ2-3; possible D gene TRBD2, 5 bases. V lost 5 bases and J lost 7, with 5 bases in between. This CDR3 is 10 amino acids long. The germline V gene has CDR1 SGHTS and CDR2 YDEGEE. CDR3 nucleotide sequence: TGTGCCAGCAGGGACTATACGCAGTATTTT. It encodes CASRDYTQYF.

The V call is TRBV28, the J call TRBJ1-4; D is possibly TRBD1 (6 bases). The length of the CDR3 is 16 residues. The germline V gene has CDR1 MDHEN and CDR2 SYDVKM. The V end lost 3 bases, the J end lost 0 bases, and 11 bases lay between the germline ends. The CDR3 sequence is CASSLTGQTTNEKLFF. CDR3 DNA: TGTGCCAGCAGTTTGACGGGACAAACAACTAATGAAAAACTGTTTTTT.

The CDR3 here is CASSRDGSSGNTIYF. DNA of the CDR3: TGCGCCAGCAGTCGGGACGGGAGCTCTGGAAACACCATATATTTT. The chain recombines TRBV5-1 with TRBJ1-3; D possibly corresponds to TRBD1 (5 bases). This CDR3 spans 15 amino acids. Trimming removed 5 bases at V and 0 bases at J, with 12 bases between. Germline V lookup: CDR1 SGHRS, CDR2 YFSETQ.

The J gene is TRBJ1-1, the V gene TRBV5-4, with D maybe TRBD1 (6 bases). Trimming shortened V by 6 bases and J by 1 base, and 10 bases separated the two germline ends. CDR1 SGHNT and CDR2 YYREEE come from the germline V gene (reference sequence). The CDR3 has 13 residues. This CDR3 reads CASIGQRNTEAFF. Written as DNA, the CDR3 is TGTGCCAGCATCGGACAGCGGAACACTGAAGCTTTCTTT.

This chain uses TRBV2 with TRBJ1-6; D perhaps matches TRBD1 (6 bases). V dropped 7 bases and J dropped 7 bases, with 14 bases sitting between them. The CDR3 runs 14 residues. Germline V gene sequence: CDR1 SNHLY, CDR2 FYNNEI. CDR3 nucleotide sequence: TGTGCCAGCAACCCCAGGGGTTGGAATTCACCCCTCCACTTT. This translates into CASNPRGWNSPLHF.

The J gene is TRBJ1-5, the V gene TRBV27; D might be TRBD1 (5 bases). Germline V gives CDR1 MNHEY, CDR2 SMNVEV (reference sequence). Trimming removed 0 bases at V and 9 bases at J, with 9 bases between. The CDR3 covers 13 residues. The CDR3, as DNA: TGTGCCAGCAGTTTATCCCTGAGGGGGCCCCAGCATTTT. Amino acids: CASSLSLRGPQHF.

The V call is TRBV28, the J call TRBJ2-7, with D possibly being TRBD1 or TRBD2 (5 bases each). The CDR3 is 14 residues long. V was pared by 6 bases and J by 8 bases, with 20 bases between. Germline V gives CDR1 MDHEN, CDR2 SYDVKM. CDR3 nucleotides: TGTGCCAGCAGCACAATGCTGGGGGATACGCAGCAGTACGTC. As protein: CASSTMLGDTQQYV.

The chain joins TRBV27 to TRBJ1-2, with 7 bases aligning to TRBD1. Trimming cost V 5 bases and J 2 bases; bases outside gene matches: 17. Germline assignment: CDR1 MNHEY and CDR2 SMNVEV (reference sequence). The CDR3 extends over 18 amino acids. The CDR3 DNA follows: TGTGCCAGCAGTCCCGGTAGGGACAGTCCCCCGGAGAACTATGGCTACACCTTC. As protein: CASSPGRDSPPENYGYTF.

This chain joins TRBV2 and TRBJ1-4; D remains unclear. CDR1 is SNHLY, CDR2 FYNNEI, per germline. The CDR3 is 15 amino acids. V was trimmed by 6 bases and J by 6 bases, leaving 17 bases between them. CDR3 sequence reads: CASSGRRAQHEKLFF. In DNA, the CDR3 is TGTGCCAGCAGCGGGAGGCGGGCACAGCATGAAAAACTGTTTTTT.

The rearrangement links TRBV19 to TRBJ1-5, with D uncertain. CDR1 and CDR2 (germline): LNHDA, SQIVND (reference sequence). This CDR3 is built from 16 residues. The V end lost 0 bases, the J end lost 6 bases, and 15 bases lay between the germline ends. The CDR3 DNA is TGTGCCAGTAGTATAGAAATTCTTGGAGGGTTTCAGCCCCAGCATTTT. Encoded protein: CASSIEILGGFQPQHF.

This clone was observed once. The chain has TRBV15 and TRBJ1-2; tentative D call: TRBD1 (5 bases). The germline V and J ends were trimmed by 1 base and 8 bases, with 17 bases remaining between them. The CDR3 totals 15 residues. Germline V CDR1 and CDR2: LNHNV, YYDKDF (reference sequence). As DNA, the CDR3 is TGTGCCACCAGCAGAGTGGACGGGGCTCTGACGGGCTACACCTTC. Translated, it gives CATSRVDGALTGYTF.

The chain carries TRBV5-1 and TRBJ2-5; TRBD1 matches 9 bases. Trimming cost V 4 bases and J 0 bases; bases outside gene matches: 10. Germline values: CDR1 SGHRS, CDR2 YFSETQ. There are 17 residues in the CDR3. CDR3 sequence reads: CASSRTGAFANQETQYF. The CDR3 DNA sequence: TGCGCCAGCAGCAGGACAGGGGCTTTTGCGAACCAAGAGACCCAGTACTTC.

V gene TRBV5-6 combines with J gene TRBJ2-2, with D possibly being TRBD1 (5 bases). The CDR3 is 12 amino acids. CDR1 SGHDT and CDR2 YYEEEE come from the germline V gene. The V and J ends lost 5 bases and 5 bases respectively, with 7 bases between them. The CDR3 DNA follows: TGTGCCAGCAGACCAGGGACCGGGGAGCTGTTTTTT. Translated, it gives CASRPGTGELFF. Together with reference TRBV5-6 and TRBJ2-2, the CDR3 gives the full variable domain: DAGVTQSPTHLIKTRGQQVTLRCSPKSGHDTVSWYQQALGQGPQFIFQYYEEEERQRGNFPDRFSGHQFPNYSSELNVNALLLGDSALYLCASRPGTGELFFGEGSRLTVL.

V and J are TRBV25-1 and TRBJ1-6; TRBD1 matches at 7 bases. The germline V gene encodes CDR1 MGHDK and CDR2 SYGVNS. With V trimmed by 7 bases and J by 5 bases, 5 bases remained unmatched. This CDR3 region has 14 residues. The CDR3 DNA reads as TGTGCCAGCACCCGGGACAGTAATAATTCACCCCTCCACTTT. Translation: CASTRDSNNSPLHF.

This rearrangement joins TRBV9 to TRBJ1-3; 8 bases fit TRBD1. V was pared by 3 bases and J by 3 bases, with 8 bases of the junction left unmatched. Germline values: CDR1 SGDLS, CDR2 YYNGEE. The CDR3 has 16 residues. The CDR3 nucleotides read TGTGCCAGCAGCGGGACAGGGCAAGTCTTTGGAAACACCATATATTTT. Translation gives CASSGTGQVFGNTIYF.